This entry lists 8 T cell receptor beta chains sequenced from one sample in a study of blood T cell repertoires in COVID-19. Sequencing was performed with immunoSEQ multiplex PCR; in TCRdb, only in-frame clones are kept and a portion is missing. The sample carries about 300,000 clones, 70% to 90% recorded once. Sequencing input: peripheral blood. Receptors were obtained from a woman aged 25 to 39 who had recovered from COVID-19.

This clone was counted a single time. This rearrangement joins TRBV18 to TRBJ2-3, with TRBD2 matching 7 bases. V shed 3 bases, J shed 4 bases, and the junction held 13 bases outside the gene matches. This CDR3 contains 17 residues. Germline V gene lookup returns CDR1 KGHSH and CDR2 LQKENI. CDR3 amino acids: CASSPRAAGTGADTQYF. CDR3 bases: TGTGCCAGCTCACCCCGAGCAGCGGGGACCGGCGCAGATACGCAGTATTTT.

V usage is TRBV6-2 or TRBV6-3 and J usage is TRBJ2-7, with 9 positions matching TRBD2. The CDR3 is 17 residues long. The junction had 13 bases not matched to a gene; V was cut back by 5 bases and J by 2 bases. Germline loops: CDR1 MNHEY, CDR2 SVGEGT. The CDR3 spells CASSSTGGGEGTYEQYF. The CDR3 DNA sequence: TGTGCCAGCAGTAGTACCGGCGGGGGGGAAGGGACCTACGAGCAGTACTTC.

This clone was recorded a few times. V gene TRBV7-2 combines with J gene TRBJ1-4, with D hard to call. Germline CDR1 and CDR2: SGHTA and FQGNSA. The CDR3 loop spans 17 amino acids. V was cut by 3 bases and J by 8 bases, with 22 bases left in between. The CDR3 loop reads CASSFQPPGAEGEKLFF. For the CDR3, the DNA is TGTGCCAGCAGCTTCCAACCGCCCGGTGCGGAGGGCGAAAAACTGTTTTTT.

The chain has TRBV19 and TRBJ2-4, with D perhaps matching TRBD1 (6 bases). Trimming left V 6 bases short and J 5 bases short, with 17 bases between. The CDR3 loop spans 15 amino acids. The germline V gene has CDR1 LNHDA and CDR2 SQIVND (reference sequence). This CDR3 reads CASRDPAAGENIQYF. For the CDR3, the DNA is TGTGCCAGTAGGGACCCCGCGGCAGGGGAAAACATTCAGTACTTC.

The CDR3 spells CASSQAVGTGQAYEKLFF. In DNA form, the CDR3 reads TGTGCCAGCAGCCAAGCGGTCGGAACGGGACAGGCCTATGAAAAACTGTTTTTT. V usage is TRBV4-2 and J usage is TRBJ1-4, with 8 bases matching TRBD1. The trim removed 1 base at V and 6 bases at J, leaving 13 bases unmatched. Germline values: CDR1 LGHNA, CDR2 YNFKEQ. The CDR3 covers 18 residues.

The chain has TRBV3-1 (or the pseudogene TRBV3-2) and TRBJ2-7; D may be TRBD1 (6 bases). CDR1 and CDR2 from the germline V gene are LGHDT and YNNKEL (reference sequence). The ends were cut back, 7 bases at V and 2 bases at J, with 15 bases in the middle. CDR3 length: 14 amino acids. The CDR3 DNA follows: TGTGCCAGCACACCAGGGGTCGGGACCTACGAGCAGTACTTC. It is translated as CASTPGVGTYEQYF.

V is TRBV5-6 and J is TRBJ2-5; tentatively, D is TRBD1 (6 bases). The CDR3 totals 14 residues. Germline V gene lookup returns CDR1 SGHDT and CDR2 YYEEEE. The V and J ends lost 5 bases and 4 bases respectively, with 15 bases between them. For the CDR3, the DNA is TGTGCCAGCAGGGAGACAGGCGCGGGAGAGACCCAGTACTTC. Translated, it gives CASRETGAGETQYF.

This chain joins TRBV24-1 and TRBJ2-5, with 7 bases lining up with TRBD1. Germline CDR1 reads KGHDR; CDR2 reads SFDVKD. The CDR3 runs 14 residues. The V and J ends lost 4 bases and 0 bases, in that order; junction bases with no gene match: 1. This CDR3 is CATSEDRYQETQYF. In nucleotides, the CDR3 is TGTGCCACCAGTGAGGACAGGTACCAAGAGACCCAGTACTTC.